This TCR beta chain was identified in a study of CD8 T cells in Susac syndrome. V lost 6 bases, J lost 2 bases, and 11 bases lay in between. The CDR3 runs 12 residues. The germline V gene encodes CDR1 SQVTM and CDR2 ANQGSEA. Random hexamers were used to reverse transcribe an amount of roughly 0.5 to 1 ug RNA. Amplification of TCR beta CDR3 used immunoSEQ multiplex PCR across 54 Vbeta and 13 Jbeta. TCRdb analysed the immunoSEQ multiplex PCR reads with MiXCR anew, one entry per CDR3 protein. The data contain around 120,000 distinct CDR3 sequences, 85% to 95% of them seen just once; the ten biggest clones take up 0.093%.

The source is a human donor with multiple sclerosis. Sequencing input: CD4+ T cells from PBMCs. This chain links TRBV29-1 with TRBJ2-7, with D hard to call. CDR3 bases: TGCAGCGTCCGGACGGATACCTACGAGCAGTACTTC. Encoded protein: CSVRTDTYEQYF.